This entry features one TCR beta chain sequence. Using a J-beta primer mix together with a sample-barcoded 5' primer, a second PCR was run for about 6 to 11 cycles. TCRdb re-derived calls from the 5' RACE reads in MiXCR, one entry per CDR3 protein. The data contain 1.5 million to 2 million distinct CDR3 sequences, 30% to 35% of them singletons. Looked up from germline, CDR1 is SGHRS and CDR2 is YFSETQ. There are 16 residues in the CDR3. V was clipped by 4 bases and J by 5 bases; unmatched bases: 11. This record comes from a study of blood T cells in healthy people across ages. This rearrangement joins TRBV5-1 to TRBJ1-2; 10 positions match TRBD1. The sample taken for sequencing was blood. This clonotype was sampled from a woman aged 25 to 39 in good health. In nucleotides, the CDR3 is TGCGCCAGCAGCCCCCCGAGACAGGGGGCTTCGTATGGCTACACCTTC. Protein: CASSPPRQGASYGYTF.